The 20 T cell receptor beta chains below were found in one sample sequenced in a study of T-cell reconstitution after alpha-beta-depleted transplantation in children. Unique molecular identifiers were incorporated during preparation of the TCRbeta library. TCRdb itself ran the PCR reads through MiXCR, one entry per CDR3 protein. The table has some 530,000 distinct CDR3 sequences, 9.5% to 15% seen once; the top ten hold more than 5.5%. This specimen consisted of PBMCs from the stem cell graft donor, obtained from the stem cell graft. The receptor set was obtained from a human donor who donated a stem cell graft to a child with combined immunodeficiency.

This clonotype was observed many times. The chain recombines TRBV9 with TRBJ2-7; D could derive from TRBD1 or TRBD2 (5 bases each). Per germline, CDR1 SGDLS and CDR2 YYNGEE. The CDR3 is 13 amino acids. Trimming cost V 0 bases and J 7 bases, with 11 bases left between them. CDR3 bases: TGTGCCAGCAGCGTAGGAGGGGAGACTGAGCAGTACTTC. As protein: CASSVGGETEQYF.

The rearrangement joins TRBV4-3 to TRBJ1-2; TRBD1 is a possible D gene (5 bases). Germline V gene sequence: CDR1 LGHNA, CDR2 YSLEER. The CDR3 length is 18 residues. The ends were cut back, 0 bases at V and 2 bases at J, with 19 bases in the middle. The CDR3 DNA reads TGCGCCAGCAGCCAAGATGGAATCCCCCCGGGACGGAACTATGGCTACACCTTC. Translating gives CASSQDGIPPGRNYGYTF.

This clonotype was counted only a few times. The V gene is TRBV5-1, the J gene TRBJ2-7, with D possibly matching TRBD2 (6 bases). Germline V gene lookup returns CDR1 SGHRS and CDR2 YFSETQ. Trimming left V 5 bases short and J 3 bases short, with 15 bases between. The CDR3 has 14 residues. Here the CDR3 DNA reads TGCGCCAGCAGTTCTTTCGGGACTGGCTACGAGCAGTACTTC. It encodes CASSSFGTGYEQYF.

This clonotype was detected ten times or more. The V call is TRBV11-3, the J call TRBJ2-5; unclear D gene. Germline CDR1 is SGHNT and CDR2 is YENEEA. The CDR3 is 16 amino acids. Trimming stripped 3 bases from V and 3 bases from J, with 17 bases between. The CDR3 bases are TGTGCCAGCAGCTTTCGACGAACAGTTTCGGAAGAGACCCAGTACTTC. Protein: CASSFRRTVSEETQYF.

This chain connects TRBV6-1 to TRBJ2-1; D may be TRBD2 (5 bases). This CDR3 region has 14 residues. With 7 bases removed from V and 6 bases from J, the gap between germline ends came to 16 bases. The V gene's germline CDR1 is MNHNS and CDR2 SASEGT. The CDR3 is CASTARAGRNEQFF. CDR3 bases: TGTGCCAGCACCGCGAGGGCCGGGCGCAATGAGCAGTTCTTC.

J is TRBJ2-7 and V is TRBV3-1; D call uncertain. The V end was cut by 0 bases, the J end by 2 bases, with 11 bases between. This CDR3 has 15 amino acids. Germline-derived CDR1 and CDR2 are LGHDT and YNNKEL (reference sequence). CDR3 in DNA: TGTGCCAGCAGCCAAGATCCGGCTAGGACCTACGAGCAGTACTTC. Amino acid sequence: CASSQDPARTYEQYF.

The sample holds a few counts of this clonotype. The chain links TRBV20-1 to TRBJ2-7, with 11 nucleotides matching TRBD1. Trimming cost V 5 bases and J 5 bases; bases outside gene matches: 11. Germline V gene data show CDR1 as DFQATT and CDR2 as SNEGSKA (reference sequence). The CDR3 totals 15 residues. This CDR3 reads CSADLGTGGLDEQYF. CDR3 coding DNA: TGCAGTGCTGACCTAGGGACAGGGGGTTTGGACGAGCAGTACTTC.

The chain links TRBV6-2 or TRBV6-3 to TRBJ1-1; the D gene is possibly TRBD1 (6 bases). Deletions cut 10 bases from V and 3 bases from J, with 21 bases between. CDR1 and CDR2 from the germline V gene are MNHEY and SVGEGT. This CDR3 comprises 15 residues. The CDR3 DNA reads as TGTGCCACCAAACCGGCCGGGACACAAGACACTGAAGCTTTCTTT. Its protein is CATKPAGTQDTEAFF.

The chain is built from TRBV12-3 or TRBV12-4 and TRBJ2-3, with 7 bases fitting TRBD1. The CDR3 loop spans 15 amino acids. Trimming cost V 5 bases and J 8 bases; bases outside gene matches: 13. The CDR3 DNA is TGTGCCAGCAGTCCCCGGACAGGTTTTGGGGGTACGCAGTATTTT. Translating it yields CASSPRTGFGGTQYF.

This clonotype appeared a single time. The chain couples TRBV6-1 to TRBJ2-1; D perhaps matches TRBD2 (5 bases). Germline assignment: CDR1 MNHNS and CDR2 SASEGT. Deletions cut 6 bases from V and 0 bases from J, with 18 bases between. The CDR3 spans 17 residues. The DNA for the CDR3 is TGTGCCAGCAGCCCACGTGAGGGCAGGAGCTCCTACAATGAGCAGTTCTTC. The encoded protein is CASSPREGRSSYNEQFF.

The rearrangement uses TRBV5-4 and TRBJ1-6, with unresolved D. The V end lost 0 bases, the J end lost 4 bases, and 5 bases lay between the germline ends. The CDR3 runs to 14 residues. Germline CDR1 is SGHNT and CDR2 is YYREEE (reference sequence). CDR3 region: CASSLAGYNSPLHF. The CDR3 DNA reads as TGTGCCAGCAGCTTGGCCGGTTATAATTCACCCCTCCACTTT.

This clonotype was counted only a few times. The chain carries TRBV12-3 or TRBV12-4 and TRBJ1-1, with D possibly matching TRBD1 (5 bases). V gave up 6 bases and J gave up 2 bases, with 13 bases separating them. This CDR3 contains 14 residues. The CDR3 region has the DNA TGTGCCAGCAGACCTCACGGGGCCAACACTGAAGCTTTCTTT. Amino acid sequence: CASRPHGANTEAFF.

This clonotype was detected many times. The chain employs TRBV7-2 and TRBJ2-7; 10 positions agree with TRBD2. Unmatched junction bases numbered 4, after V lost 2 bases and J lost 3 bases. The germline V gene has CDR1 SGHTA and CDR2 FQGNSA. This CDR3 comprises 15 residues. This CDR3 reads CASSLRVAGGYEQYF. The CDR3 DNA sequence: TGTGCCAGCAGCTTAAGAGTAGCGGGAGGCTACGAGCAGTACTTC.

This clonotype was seen more than once but under ten times. J is TRBJ2-5 and V is TRBV9; D ambiguous. The V end was cut by 1 base, the J end by 2 bases, with 6 bases between. CDR3 size: 13 residues. Germline V CDR1 and CDR2: SGDLS, YYNGEE. This CDR3 is CASSVNPQETQYF. As DNA, the CDR3 is TGTGCCAGCAGCGTAAATCCTCAAGAGACCCAGTACTTC.

Worth noting for this clonotype: This may arise from a read error, as a much more abundant clone is one base away. This chain links TRBV7-2 with TRBJ2-2; D may be TRBD2 (5 bases). CDR1 is SGHTA and CDR2 is FQGNSA in the germline V gene. The CDR3 is 13 residues long. The chain's CDR3 is CASSFSENGELLF. The CDR3 DNA follows: TGTGCCAGCAGCTTCTCGGAAAACGGGGAGCTGCTTTTT.

V usage is TRBV29-1 and J usage is TRBJ2-1, with 11 bases that match TRBD2. The CDR3 loop spans 18 amino acids. The germline V gene encodes CDR1 SQVTM and CDR2 ANQGSEA. The trim removed 0 bases at V and 3 bases at J, leaving 10 bases unmatched. The CDR3 sequence: CSVEDFSSGRTDYNEQFF. In DNA form, the CDR3 reads TGCAGCGTTGAAGATTTTTCTAGCGGGAGGACAGACTACAATGAGCAGTTCTTC.

V and J are TRBV7-3 and TRBJ2-3; maybe TRBD2 (6 bases). V was shortened by 5 bases and J by 6 bases, with 18 bases between the two germline ends. Germline CDR1 reads SGHTA; CDR2 reads FQGTGA. This CDR3 is built from 15 residues. The CDR3 sequence: CASSLDAGLRDTQYF. DNA for the CDR3: TGTGCCAGCAGCCTCGACGCGGGGCTCAGGGATACGCAGTATTTT.

This chain uses TRBV15 with TRBJ2-3; the D is unclear. Trimming cost V 2 bases and J 3 bases, with 12 bases left between them. This CDR3 is 15 amino acids long. Germline V lookup: CDR1 LNHNV, CDR2 YYDKDF (reference sequence). CDR3 nucleotides: TGTGCCACCAGCAGAAGCTTCATCGGTACAGATACGCAGTATTTT. Its protein is CATSRSFIGTDTQYF.

The rearrangement joins TRBV5-5 to TRBJ2-1, with D perhaps assigned TRBD1 or TRBD2 (6 bases each). CDR3 length: 15 residues. Germline V gene sequence: CDR1 SGHKS, CDR2 YYEKEE (reference sequence). V gave up 9 bases and J gave up 1 base, with 17 bases separating them. The DNA for the CDR3 is TGTGCCACCACGGGGGCCAAAACTTCCTACAATGAGCAGTTCTTC. Encoded protein: CATTGAKTSYNEQFF.

This clonotype was observed at least ten times. This chain uses TRBV20-1 with TRBJ2-2; 7 bases are a match to TRBD2. V gave up 1 base and J gave up 2 bases; unmatched junction bases: 1. The CDR3 contains 14 residues. CDR1 and CDR2 (germline): DFQATT, SNEGSKA (reference sequence). Here the CDR3 reads CSARAGGNTGELFF. In DNA, the CDR3 is TGCAGTGCTAGAGCGGGGGGTAACACCGGGGAGCTGTTTTTT.